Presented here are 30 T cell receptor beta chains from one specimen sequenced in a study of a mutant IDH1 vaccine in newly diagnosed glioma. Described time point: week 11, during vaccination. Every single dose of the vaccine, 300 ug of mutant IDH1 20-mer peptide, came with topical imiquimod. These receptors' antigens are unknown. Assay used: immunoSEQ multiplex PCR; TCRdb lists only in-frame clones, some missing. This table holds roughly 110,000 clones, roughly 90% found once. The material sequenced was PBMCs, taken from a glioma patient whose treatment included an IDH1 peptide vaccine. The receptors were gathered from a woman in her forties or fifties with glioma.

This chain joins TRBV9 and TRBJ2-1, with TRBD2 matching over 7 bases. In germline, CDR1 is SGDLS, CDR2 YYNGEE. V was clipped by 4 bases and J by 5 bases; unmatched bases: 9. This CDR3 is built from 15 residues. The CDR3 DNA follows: TGTGCCAGCAGCACGCGACCCCGGGGGGACAATGAGCAGTTCTTC. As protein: CASSTRPRGDNEQFF.

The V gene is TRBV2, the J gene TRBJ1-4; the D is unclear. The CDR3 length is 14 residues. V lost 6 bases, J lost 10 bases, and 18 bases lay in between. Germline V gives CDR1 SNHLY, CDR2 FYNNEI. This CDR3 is CASRPTAPLVKLFF. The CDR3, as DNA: TGTGCCAGCAGACCGACGGCCCCACTGGTAAAACTGTTTTTT.

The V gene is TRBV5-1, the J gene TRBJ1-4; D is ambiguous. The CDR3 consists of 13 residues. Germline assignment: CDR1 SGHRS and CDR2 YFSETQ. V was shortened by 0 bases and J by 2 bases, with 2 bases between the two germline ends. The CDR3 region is CASSLATNEKLFF. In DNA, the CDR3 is TGCGCCAGCAGCTTGGCCACTAATGAAAAACTGTTTTTT.

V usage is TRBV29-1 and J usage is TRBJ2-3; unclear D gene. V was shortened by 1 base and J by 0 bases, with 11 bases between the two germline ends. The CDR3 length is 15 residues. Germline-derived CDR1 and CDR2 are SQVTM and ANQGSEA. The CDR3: CSVEGKRSSTDTQYF. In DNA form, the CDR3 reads TGCAGCGTTGAAGGGAAGCGATCCAGCACAGATACGCAGTATTTT.

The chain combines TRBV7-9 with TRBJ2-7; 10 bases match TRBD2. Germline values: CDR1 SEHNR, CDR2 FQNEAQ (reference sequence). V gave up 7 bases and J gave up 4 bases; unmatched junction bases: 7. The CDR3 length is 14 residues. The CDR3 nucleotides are TGTGCCAGCACCCGGGGAGCGGGAGGGTACGAGCAGTACTTC. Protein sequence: CASTRGAGGYEQYF.

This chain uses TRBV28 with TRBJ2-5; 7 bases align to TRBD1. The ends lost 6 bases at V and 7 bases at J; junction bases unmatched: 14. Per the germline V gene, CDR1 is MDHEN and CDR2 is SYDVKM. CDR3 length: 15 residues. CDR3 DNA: TGTGCCAGCAGCCCACAGGGGCCTCTCGGGATGACCCAGTACTTC. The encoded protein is CASSPQGPLGMTQYF.

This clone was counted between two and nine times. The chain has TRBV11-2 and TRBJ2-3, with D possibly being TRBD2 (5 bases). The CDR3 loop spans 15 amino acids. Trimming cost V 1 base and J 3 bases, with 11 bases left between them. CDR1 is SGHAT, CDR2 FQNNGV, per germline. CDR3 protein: CASSLGVSETDTQYF. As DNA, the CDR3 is TGTGCCAGCAGCTTAGGGGTTAGCGAGACAGATACGCAGTATTTT. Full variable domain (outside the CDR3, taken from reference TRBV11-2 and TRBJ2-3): EAGVAQSPRYKIIEKRQSVAFWCNPISGHATLYWYQQILGQGPKLLIQFQNNGVVDDSQLPKDRFSAERLKGVDSTLKIQPAKLEDSAVYLCASSLGVSETDTQYFGPGTRLTVL.

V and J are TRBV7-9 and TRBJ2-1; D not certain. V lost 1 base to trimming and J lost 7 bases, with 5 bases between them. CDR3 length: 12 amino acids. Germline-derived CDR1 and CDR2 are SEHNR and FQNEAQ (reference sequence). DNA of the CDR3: TGTGCCAGCAGCTTAGACCGGAATGAGCAGTTCTTC. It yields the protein CASSLDRNEQFF.

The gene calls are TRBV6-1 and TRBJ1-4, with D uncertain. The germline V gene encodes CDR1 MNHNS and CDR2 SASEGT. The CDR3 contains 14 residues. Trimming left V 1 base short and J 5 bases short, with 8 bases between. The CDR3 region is CASSEGSPNEKLFF. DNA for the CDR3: TGTGCCAGCAGTGAAGGCTCACCAAATGAAAAACTGTTTTTT.

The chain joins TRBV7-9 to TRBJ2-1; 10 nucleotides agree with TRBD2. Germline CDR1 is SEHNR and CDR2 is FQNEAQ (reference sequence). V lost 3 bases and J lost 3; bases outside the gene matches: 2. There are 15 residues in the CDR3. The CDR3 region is CASSFASGSYNEQFF. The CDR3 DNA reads TGTGCCAGCAGCTTCGCTAGCGGGAGCTACAATGAGCAGTTCTTC.

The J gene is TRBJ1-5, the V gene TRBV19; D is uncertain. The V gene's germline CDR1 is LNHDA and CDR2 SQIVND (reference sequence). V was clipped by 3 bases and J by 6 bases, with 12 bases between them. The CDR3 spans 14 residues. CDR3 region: CASSIDLGSQPQHF. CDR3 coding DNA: TGTGCCAGTAGTATCGACCTGGGTAGTCAGCCCCAGCATTTT.

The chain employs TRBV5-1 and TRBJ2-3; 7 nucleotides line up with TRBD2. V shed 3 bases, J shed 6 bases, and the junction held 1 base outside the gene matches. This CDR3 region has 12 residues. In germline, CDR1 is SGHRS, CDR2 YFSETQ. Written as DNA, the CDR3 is TGCGCCAGCAGCTGGGAGGGGGATACGCAGTATTTT. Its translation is CASSWEGDTQYF.

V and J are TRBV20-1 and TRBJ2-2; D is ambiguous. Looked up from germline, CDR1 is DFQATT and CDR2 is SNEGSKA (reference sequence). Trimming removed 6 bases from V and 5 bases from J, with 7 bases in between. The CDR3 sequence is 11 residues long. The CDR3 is CSAPLTGELFF. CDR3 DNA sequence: TGCAGTGCCCCCCTAACCGGGGAGCTGTTTTTT.

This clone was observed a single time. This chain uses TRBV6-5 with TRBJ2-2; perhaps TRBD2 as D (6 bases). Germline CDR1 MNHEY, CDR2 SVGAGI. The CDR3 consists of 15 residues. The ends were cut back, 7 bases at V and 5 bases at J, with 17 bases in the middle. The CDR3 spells CASTRGGGGTGELFF. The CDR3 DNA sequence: TGTGCCAGCACCCGAGGTGGAGGAGGGACCGGGGAGCTGTTTTTT.

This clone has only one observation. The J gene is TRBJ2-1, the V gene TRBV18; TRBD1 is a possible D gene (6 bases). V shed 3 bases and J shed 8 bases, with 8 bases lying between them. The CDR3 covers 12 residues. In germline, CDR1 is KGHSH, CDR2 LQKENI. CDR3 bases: TGTGCCAGCTCACCGCAGGGGTATGAGCAGTTCTTC. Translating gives CASSPQGYEQFF.

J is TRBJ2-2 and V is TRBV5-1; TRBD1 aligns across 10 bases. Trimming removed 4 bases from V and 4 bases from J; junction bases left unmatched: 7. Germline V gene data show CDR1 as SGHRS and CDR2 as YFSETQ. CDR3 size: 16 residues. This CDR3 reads CASSLDRGQGTGELFF. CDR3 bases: TGCGCCAGCAGCCTAGACAGGGGGCAAGGCACCGGGGAGCTGTTTTTT.

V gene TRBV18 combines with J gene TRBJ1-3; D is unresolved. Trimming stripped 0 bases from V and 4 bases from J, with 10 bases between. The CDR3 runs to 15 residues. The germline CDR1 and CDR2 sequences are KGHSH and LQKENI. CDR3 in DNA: TGTGCCAGCTCACCACCGGGCATCCCGGGAAACACCATATATTTT. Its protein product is CASSPPGIPGNTIYF.

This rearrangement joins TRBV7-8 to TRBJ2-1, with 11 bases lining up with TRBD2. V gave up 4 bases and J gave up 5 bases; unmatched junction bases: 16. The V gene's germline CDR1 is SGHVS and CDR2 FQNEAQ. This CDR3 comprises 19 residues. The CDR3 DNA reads TGTGCCAGCAGCTCGCGGGGACTAGCGGAAAATACCGGGCACAATGAGCAGTTCTTC. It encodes CASSSRGLAENTGHNEQFF.

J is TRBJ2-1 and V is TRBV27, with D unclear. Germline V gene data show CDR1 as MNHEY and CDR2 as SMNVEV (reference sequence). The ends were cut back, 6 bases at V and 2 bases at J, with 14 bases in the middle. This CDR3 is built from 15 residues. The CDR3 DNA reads TGTGCCAGCAGCTCTCGGAGTGGAGCCTACAATGAGCAGTTCTTC. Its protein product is CASSSRSGAYNEQFF.

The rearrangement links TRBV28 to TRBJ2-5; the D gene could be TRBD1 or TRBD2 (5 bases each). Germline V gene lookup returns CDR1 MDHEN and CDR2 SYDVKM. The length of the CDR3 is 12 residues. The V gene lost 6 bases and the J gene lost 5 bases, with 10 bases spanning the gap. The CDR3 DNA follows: TGTGCCAGCAGAGGGACCTGGGAGACCCAGTACTTC. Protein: CASRGTWETQYF.

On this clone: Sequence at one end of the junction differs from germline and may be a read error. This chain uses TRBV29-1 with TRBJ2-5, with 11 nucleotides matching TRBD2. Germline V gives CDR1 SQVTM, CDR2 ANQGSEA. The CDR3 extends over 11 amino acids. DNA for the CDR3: TGCAGCGCCACGACTAGCGGGGCTTGGGACTTC. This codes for CSATTSGAWDF.

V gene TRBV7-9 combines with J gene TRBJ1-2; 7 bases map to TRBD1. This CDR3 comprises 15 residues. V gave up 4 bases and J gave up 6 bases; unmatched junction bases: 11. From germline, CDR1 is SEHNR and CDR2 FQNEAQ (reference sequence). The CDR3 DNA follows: TGTGCCAGCAGCTCGACGTTCTTAGGGACAGATGGCTACACCTTC. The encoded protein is CASSSTFLGTDGYTF.

In DNA form, the CDR3 reads TGTGCCAGCAGTTGGACAGGGGGAAATACTGAAGCTTTCTTT. Translating it yields CASSWTGGNTEAFF. V and J are TRBV2 and TRBJ1-1; 10 nucleotides align to TRBD1. The CDR3 extends over 14 amino acids. Germline trimming cut 5 bases from V and 5 bases from J; bases unmatched to any gene: 5. CDR1 is SNHLY and CDR2 is FYNNEI in the germline V gene.

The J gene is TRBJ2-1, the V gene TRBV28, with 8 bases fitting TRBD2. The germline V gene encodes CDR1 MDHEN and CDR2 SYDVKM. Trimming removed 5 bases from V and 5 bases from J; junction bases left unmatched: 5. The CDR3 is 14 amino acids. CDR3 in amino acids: CASSPTSGHNEQFF. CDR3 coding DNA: TGTGCCAGCAGTCCCACTAGCGGCCACAATGAGCAGTTCTTC.

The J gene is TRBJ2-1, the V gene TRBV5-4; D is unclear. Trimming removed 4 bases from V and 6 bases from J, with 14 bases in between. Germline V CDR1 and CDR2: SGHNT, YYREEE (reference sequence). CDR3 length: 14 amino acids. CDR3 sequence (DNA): TGTGCCAGCAGCAAGCAAGTCGTCTCCAATGAGCAGTTCTTC. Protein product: CASSKQVVSNEQFF.

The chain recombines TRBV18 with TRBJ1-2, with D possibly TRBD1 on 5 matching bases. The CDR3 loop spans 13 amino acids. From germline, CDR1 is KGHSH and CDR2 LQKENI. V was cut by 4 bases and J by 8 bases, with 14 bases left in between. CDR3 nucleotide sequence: TGTGCCAGCTCACGGATACAGGAGGACGGCTACACCTTC. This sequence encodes CASSRIQEDGYTF.

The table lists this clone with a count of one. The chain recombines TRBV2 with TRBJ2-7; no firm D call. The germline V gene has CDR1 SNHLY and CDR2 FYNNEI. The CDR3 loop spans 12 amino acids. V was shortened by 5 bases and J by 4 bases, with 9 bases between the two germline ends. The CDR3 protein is CASSPIVYEQYF. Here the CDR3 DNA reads TGTGCCAGCAGTCCAATCGTGTACGAGCAGTACTTC.

The CDR3 sequence: CASSLEVNQPQHF. The CDR3, as DNA: TGTGCCAGCAGCTTAGAAGTTAATCAGCCCCAGCATTTT. The V call is TRBV11-2, the J call TRBJ1-5, with D hard to call. V lost 0 bases to trimming and J lost 4 bases, with 4 bases between them. Germline V gene lookup returns CDR1 SGHAT and CDR2 FQNNGV. The CDR3 is made up of 13 amino acids.

The CDR3 region is CASSLANTDTQYF. Written as DNA, the CDR3 is TGTGCCAGCAGTCTAGCAAATACAGATACGCAGTATTTT. The chain recombines TRBV14 with TRBJ2-3; possible D gene TRBD2, 5 bases. Germline V gives CDR1 SGHDN, CDR2 FVKESK. V was cut by 6 bases and J by 3 bases, with 10 bases left in between. CDR3 length: 13 amino acids.

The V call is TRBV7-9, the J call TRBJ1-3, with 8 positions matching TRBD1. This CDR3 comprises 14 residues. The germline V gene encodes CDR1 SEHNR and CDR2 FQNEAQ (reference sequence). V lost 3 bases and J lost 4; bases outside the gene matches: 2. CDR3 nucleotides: TGTGCCAGCAGCTTTGGGGACAGGGGAAACACCATATATTTT. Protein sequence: CASSFGDRGNTIYF.